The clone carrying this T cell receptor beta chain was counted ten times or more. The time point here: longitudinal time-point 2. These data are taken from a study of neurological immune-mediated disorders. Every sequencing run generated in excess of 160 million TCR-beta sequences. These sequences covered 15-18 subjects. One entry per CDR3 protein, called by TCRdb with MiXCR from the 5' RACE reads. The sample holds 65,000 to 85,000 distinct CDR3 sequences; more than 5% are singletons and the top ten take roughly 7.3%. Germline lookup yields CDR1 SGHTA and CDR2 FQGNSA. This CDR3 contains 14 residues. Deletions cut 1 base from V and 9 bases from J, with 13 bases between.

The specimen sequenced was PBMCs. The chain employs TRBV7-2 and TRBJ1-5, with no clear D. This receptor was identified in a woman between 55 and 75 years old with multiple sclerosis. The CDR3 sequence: CASSLDVPKGPQHF. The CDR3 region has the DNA TGTGCCAGCAGCTTAGACGTCCCCAAGGGGCCCCAGCATTTT.